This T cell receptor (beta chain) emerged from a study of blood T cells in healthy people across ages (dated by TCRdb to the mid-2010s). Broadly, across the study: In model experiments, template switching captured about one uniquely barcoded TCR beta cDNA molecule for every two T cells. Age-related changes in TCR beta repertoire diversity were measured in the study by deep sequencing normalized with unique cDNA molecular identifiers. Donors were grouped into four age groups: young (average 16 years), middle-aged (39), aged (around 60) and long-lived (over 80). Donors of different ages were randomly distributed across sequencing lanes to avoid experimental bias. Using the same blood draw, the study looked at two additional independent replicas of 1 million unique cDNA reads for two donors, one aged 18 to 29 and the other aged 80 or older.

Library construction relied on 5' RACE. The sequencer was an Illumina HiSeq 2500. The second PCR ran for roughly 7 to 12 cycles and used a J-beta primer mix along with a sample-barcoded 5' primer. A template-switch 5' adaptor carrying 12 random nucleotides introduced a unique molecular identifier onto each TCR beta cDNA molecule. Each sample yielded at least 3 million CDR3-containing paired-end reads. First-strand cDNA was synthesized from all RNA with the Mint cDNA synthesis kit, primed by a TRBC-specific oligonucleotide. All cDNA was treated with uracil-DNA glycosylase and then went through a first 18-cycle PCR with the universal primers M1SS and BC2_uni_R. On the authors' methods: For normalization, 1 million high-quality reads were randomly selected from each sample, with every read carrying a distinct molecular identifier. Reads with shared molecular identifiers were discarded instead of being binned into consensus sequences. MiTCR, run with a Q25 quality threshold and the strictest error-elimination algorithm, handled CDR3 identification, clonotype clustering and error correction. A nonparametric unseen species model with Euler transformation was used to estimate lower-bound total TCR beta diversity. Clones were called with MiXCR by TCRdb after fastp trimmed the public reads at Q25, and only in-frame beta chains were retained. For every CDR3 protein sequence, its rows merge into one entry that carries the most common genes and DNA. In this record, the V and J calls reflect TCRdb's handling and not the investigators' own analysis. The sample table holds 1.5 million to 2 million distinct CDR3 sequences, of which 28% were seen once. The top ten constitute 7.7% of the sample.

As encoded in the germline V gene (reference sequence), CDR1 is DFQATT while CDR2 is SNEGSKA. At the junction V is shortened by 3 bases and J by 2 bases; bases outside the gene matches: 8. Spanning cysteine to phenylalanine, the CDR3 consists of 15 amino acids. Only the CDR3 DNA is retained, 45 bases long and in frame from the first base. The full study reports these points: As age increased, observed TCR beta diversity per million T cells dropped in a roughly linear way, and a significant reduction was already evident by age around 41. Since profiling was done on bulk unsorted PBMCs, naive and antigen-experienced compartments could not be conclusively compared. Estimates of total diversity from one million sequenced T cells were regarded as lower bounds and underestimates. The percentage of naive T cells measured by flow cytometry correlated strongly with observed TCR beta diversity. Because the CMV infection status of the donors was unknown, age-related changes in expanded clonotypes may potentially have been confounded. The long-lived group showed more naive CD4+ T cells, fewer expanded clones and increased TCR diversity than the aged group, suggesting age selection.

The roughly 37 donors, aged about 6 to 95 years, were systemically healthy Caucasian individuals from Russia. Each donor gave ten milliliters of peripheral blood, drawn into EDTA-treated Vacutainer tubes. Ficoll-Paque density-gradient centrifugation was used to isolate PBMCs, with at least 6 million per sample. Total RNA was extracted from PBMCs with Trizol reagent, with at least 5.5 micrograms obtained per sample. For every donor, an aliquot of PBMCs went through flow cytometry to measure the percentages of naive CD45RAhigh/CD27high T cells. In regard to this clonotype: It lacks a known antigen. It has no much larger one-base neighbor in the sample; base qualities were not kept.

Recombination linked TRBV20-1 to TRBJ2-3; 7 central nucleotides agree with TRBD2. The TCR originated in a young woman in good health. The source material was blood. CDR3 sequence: CSASVPGGSTDTQYF. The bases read TGCAGTGCTAGCGTCCCCGGGGGGTCCACAGATACGCAGTATTTT.